The 22 T cell receptor beta chains presented below share a single source sample, sequenced in a study of human T cells and chemical hapten exposure (dated by TCRdb to about 2021). What this sample's time point label stands for: pre-sensitization, week 0. This sample's treatment or condition label indicates: therapeutic diphenylcyclopropenone sensitization with weekly scalp DPC. Receptor libraries were prepared by RACE. The listed sequencing device is NextSeq 500. TCRdb reworked the public reads: Q25 trimming with fastp, MiXCR clone assembly, productive beta chains retained. Identical CDR3 proteins give one entry, which carries the most common genes and DNA. Within this sample are under 110,000 distinct CDR3 sequences, with around 10% of them counted one time only. The top ten constitute around 1.6% of the sample. This specimen consisted of whole blood, obtained in connection with sensitization to the hapten diphenylcyclopropenone (DPC). Receptor source: a woman in her forties or fifties with alopecia areata. Some clones in this sample may be carry-over from other donors' samples.

There are many counts of this clonotype. The chain recombines TRBV7-2 with TRBJ2-7; a possible D gene is TRBD1 (5 bases). CDR3 length: 14 amino acids. Trimming took off 1 base at V and 3 bases at J, with 10 bases between the two ends. Germline assignment: CDR1 SGHTA and CDR2 FQGNSA. As DNA, the CDR3 is TGTGCCAGCAGCTTAGGTTCCCAGGGCTACGAGCAGTACTTC. It translates to CASSLGSQGYEQYF.

This clonotype showed up just a few times. J is TRBJ2-1 and V is TRBV6-6; D is possibly TRBD2 (6 bases). Germline loops: CDR1 MNHNY, CDR2 SVGAGI (reference sequence). Trimming took 5 bases from V and 5 from J, leaving 16 bases between them. The CDR3 is 15 amino acids. The CDR3 DNA reads TGTGCCAGCAGTGTGGGACTTGGGCGGGACAATGAGCAGTTCTTC. Translation: CASSVGLGRDNEQFF.

CDR3 DNA: TGTGCCAGCAGTTTACCCAAAGGTCTCAATCAGCCCCAGCATTTT. Translated: CASSLPKGLNQPQHF. This chain uses TRBV12-3 or TRBV12-4 with TRBJ1-5; D ambiguous. Between the trimmed V and J ends, which lost 2 bases and 3 bases, there was a span of 11 bases. The CDR3 covers 15 residues.

This clonotype was seen more than once but under ten times. This chain links TRBV11-2 with TRBJ2-1; the match to TRBD2 covers 12 bases. The CDR3 runs 15 residues. Germline V gives CDR1 SGHAT, CDR2 FQNNGV. Trimming at V came to 5 bases and at J to 6 bases, leaving 5 bases not matched to a gene. The CDR3 DNA follows: TGTGCCAGCAGCCTCACTAGCGGGGGGTCCAATGAGCAGTTCTTC. It codes for CASSLTSGGSNEQFF.

The chain carries TRBV15 and TRBJ1-4; D is unresolved. Germline-derived CDR1 and CDR2 are LNHNV and YYDKDF (reference sequence). V gave up 0 bases and J gave up 3 bases, with 11 bases separating them. CDR3 length: 16 residues. The CDR3 region is CATSRDRNRANEKLFF. CDR3 in DNA: TGTGCCACCAGCAGAGATCGAAATCGGGCTAATGAAAAACTGTTTTTT.

This clonotype was seen a handful of times. This chain joins TRBV12-3 or TRBV12-4 and TRBJ1-5; unclear D gene. CDR3 length: 15 residues. The V end was cut by 5 bases, the J end by 3 bases, with 14 bases between. CDR3 protein: CASSPTSRNNQPQHF. CDR3 coding DNA: TGTGCCAGCAGTCCCACGTCGAGAAACAATCAGCCCCAGCATTTT.

This clonotype has just a few counts. The V and J genes are TRBV11-2 and TRBJ2-2; D remains ambiguous. This CDR3 contains 13 residues. Deletions cut 5 bases from V and 7 bases from J, with 11 bases between. Germline CDR1 reads SGHAT; CDR2 reads FQNNGV. In nucleotides, the CDR3 is TGTGCCAGCAGCCCCCGTGGCGACGGGGAGCTGTTTTTT. The encoded protein is CASSPRGDGELFF.

This clonotype was seen at least ten times. The rearrangement joins TRBV6-2 or TRBV6-3 to TRBJ2-6; 10 bases match TRBD1. Germline values: CDR1 MNHEY, CDR2 SVGEGT. V lost 6 bases and J lost 0; bases outside the gene matches: 5. This CDR3 is 17 amino acids long. The CDR3 region is CASRRTGGASGANVLTF. The CDR3 region has the DNA TGTGCCAGCAGGCGGACAGGGGGGGCCTCTGGGGCCAACGTCCTGACTTTC.

This clonotype was counted a few times. CDR3 nucleotide sequence: TGTGCCAGCAGTTCCTTCGTTGAGACCCAGTACTTC. This sequence encodes CASSSFVETQYF. The chain employs TRBV6-2 or TRBV6-3 and TRBJ2-5; D gene uncertain. V was shortened by 4 bases and J by 5 bases, with 8 bases between the two germline ends. In germline, CDR1 is MNHEY, CDR2 SVGEGT. The CDR3 is 12 residues long.

This clonotype was detected a few times. CDR3 amino acids: CASSLRAFTNYGYTF. The CDR3 nucleotides read TGTGCCAGCAGTTTAAGAGCCTTTACTAACTATGGCTACACCTTC. The chain is built from TRBV12-3 or TRBV12-4 and TRBJ1-2, with D unclear. This CDR3 has 15 amino acids. Between the trimmed V and J ends, which lost 2 bases and 0 bases, there was a span of 10 bases.

At least ten counts were recorded for this clonotype. The rearrangement uses TRBV6-1 and TRBJ2-3; D possibly corresponds to TRBD1 (5 bases). V gave up 2 bases and J gave up 2 bases, with 11 bases separating them. The CDR3 length is 15 residues. Per germline, CDR1 MNHNS and CDR2 SASEGT. The CDR3 here is CASSEQGKITDTQYF. The CDR3, as DNA: TGTGCCAGCAGTGAACAGGGAAAGATCACAGATACGCAGTATTTT.

At least ten counts were recorded for this clonotype. The chain combines TRBV7-6 with TRBJ2-1; perhaps TRBD2 as D (5 bases). In germline, CDR1 is SGHVS, CDR2 FNYEAQ. The CDR3 covers 17 residues. Deletions cut 6 bases from V and 0 bases from J, with 18 bases between. CDR3 amino acids: CASSPEPRESSYNEQFF. The DNA of the CDR3 is TGTGCCAGCAGTCCAGAACCCCGGGAAAGCTCCTACAATGAGCAGTTCTTC.

This clonotype has just a few counts. The chain has TRBV6-2 or TRBV6-3 and TRBJ2-1, with TRBD2 matching 7 bases. CDR3 length: 18 residues. Losses at the gene ends were 4 bases for V and 2 bases for J; bases not matched to a gene: 14. Germline V lookup: CDR1 MNHEY, CDR2 SVGEGT. The CDR3 is CASSSSLGGAPTYNEQFF. CDR3 bases: TGTGCCAGCAGTTCCTCCCTGGGAGGGGCCCCCACCTACAATGAGCAGTTCTTC.

The J gene is TRBJ2-2, the V gene TRBV20-1; TRBD2 agrees at 8 bases. Germline V CDR1 and CDR2: DFQATT, SNEGSKA (reference sequence). This CDR3 contains 15 residues. After removal of 4 bases from V and 6 bases from J, the junction contained 10 bases not matched to a gene. CDR3 region: CSANLGSGVPGELFF. CDR3 in DNA: TGCAGTGCTAATTTGGGTAGCGGGGTACCCGGGGAGCTGTTTTTT.

V usage is TRBV28 and J usage is TRBJ2-6; D perhaps matches TRBD1 (5 bases). CDR1 and CDR2 from the germline V gene are MDHEN and SYDVKM. V lost 10 bases, J lost 4 bases, and 11 bases lay in between. This CDR3 has 13 amino acids. This chain's CDR3 is CATQGTGANVLTF. The DNA for the CDR3 is TGTGCCACGCAGGGTACCGGGGCCAACGTCCTGACTTTC.

V gene TRBV29-1 combines with J gene TRBJ2-2; tentatively, D is TRBD1 (5 bases). The V and J ends lost 4 bases and 6 bases respectively, with 9 bases between them. Germline V gene lookup returns CDR1 SQVTM and CDR2 ANQGSEA. CDR3 size: 12 residues. The CDR3 sequence is CSVGPGSGELFF. The CDR3 bases are TGCAGCGTTGGACCAGGGTCCGGGGAGCTGTTTTTT.

This clonotype was seen only a few times. The chain employs TRBV7-9 and TRBJ1-2; D is undetermined. From germline, CDR1 is SEHNR and CDR2 FQNEAQ (reference sequence). The CDR3 is 16 amino acids. V lost 2 bases and J lost 0, with 13 bases in between. The CDR3 loop is CASSLTQVSTNYGYTF. The CDR3 coding sequence is TGTGCCAGCAGCTTAACCCAGGTTTCCACTAACTATGGCTACACCTTC. Supplemented by reference TRBV7-9 and TRBJ1-2, the full variable domain reads DTGVSQNPRHKITKRGQNVTFRCDPISEHNRLYWYRQTLGQGPEFLTYFQNEAQLEKSRLLSDRFSAERPKGSFSTLEIQRTEQGDSAMYLCASSLTQVSTNYGYTFGSGTRLTVV.

The V call is TRBV28, the J call TRBJ2-6; D uncertain. Germline-derived CDR1 and CDR2 are MDHEN and SYDVKM. This CDR3 has 15 residues. V shed 6 bases and J shed 0 bases, with 9 bases lying between them. The CDR3 DNA is TGTGCCAGCAGGGAATCGAGCTCTGGGGCCAACGTCCTGACTTTC. This gives the protein CASRESSSGANVLTF.

This clonotype appeared a few times. The CDR3 is CASSFDKGGINQPQHF. As DNA, the CDR3 is TGTGCCAGCAGCTTCGATAAAGGGGGGATCAATCAGCCCCAGCATTTT. The chain recombines TRBV5-6 with TRBJ1-5; a weak D match, TRBD1 (6 bases). This CDR3 spans 16 amino acids. The V and J ends lost 2 bases and 3 bases respectively, with 15 bases between them. Germline CDR1 SGHDT, CDR2 YYEEEE.

This clonotype has at least ten counts. The chain has TRBV7-2 and TRBJ1-1, with unresolved D. Germline CDR1 SGHTA, CDR2 FQGNSA. Deletions cut 5 bases from V and 1 base from J, with 8 bases between. The CDR3 extends over 13 amino acids. The CDR3 nucleotides are TGTGCCAGCAGCCCCCGGAGGAACACTGAAGCTTTCTTT. It yields the protein CASSPRRNTEAFF.

This clonotype was seen at least ten times. The chain carries TRBV28 and TRBJ1-5; 7 bases are shared with TRBD1. The CDR3 runs to 14 residues. Looked up from germline, CDR1 is MDHEN and CDR2 is SYDVKM. The ends lost 6 bases at V and 3 bases at J; junction bases unmatched: 5. The CDR3 protein is CASSGTGDNQPQHF. The CDR3 DNA reads as TGTGCCAGCAGCGGCACAGGGGACAATCAGCCCCAGCATTTT.

This clonotype showed up just once. This chain joins TRBV5-1 and TRBJ1-2, with D possibly TRBD1 on 5 matching bases. The CDR3 has 14 residues. Germline CDR1 is SGHRS and CDR2 is YFSETQ. The germline V and J ends were trimmed by 4 bases and 3 bases, with 13 bases remaining between them. The CDR3 DNA reads TGCGCCAGCAGCCGCGGAGACAGCCACTATGGCTACACCTTC. This translates into CASSRGDSHYGYTF.